These T cell receptor beta chains were read from a single sample in a study of untreated major depressive disorder. Profiling relied on immunoSEQ multiplex PCR, and the TCRdb table lists in-frame clones only, not all of them. The top ten hold 0.55% to 0.75% of the sample, which has approximately 20,000 clones, approximately 92% seen once. Sequenced sample: CD4+ T cells from PBMCs. The receptors originated from a woman in her thirties or forties with major depressive disorder. The conserved cysteine and the conserved F or W are not part of the CDR3 here.

V	J	CDR3
TRBV7-3	TRBJ1-2	ASRLRGGYT
TRBV12-5	TRBJ2-3	ASGFVGATDTQY
TRBV11-2	TRBJ2-7	ASSLDGGGRSYEQY
TRBV25-1	TRBJ1-2	ASRDISYGYT
TRBV18	TRBJ1-2	ASSRGTDYGYT
TRBV7-2	TRBJ1-2	ASSPPGDNYGYT
TRBV30	TRBJ1-2	AWSVFRQNYGYT
TRBV5-1	TRBJ2-6	ASSLAQGAGANVLT
TRBV5-1	TRBJ2-2	ASNRGNTGELF
TRBV2	TRBJ1-2	ASSEANRGRRT
TRBV10-3	TRBJ1-2	AISEDSDYGYT